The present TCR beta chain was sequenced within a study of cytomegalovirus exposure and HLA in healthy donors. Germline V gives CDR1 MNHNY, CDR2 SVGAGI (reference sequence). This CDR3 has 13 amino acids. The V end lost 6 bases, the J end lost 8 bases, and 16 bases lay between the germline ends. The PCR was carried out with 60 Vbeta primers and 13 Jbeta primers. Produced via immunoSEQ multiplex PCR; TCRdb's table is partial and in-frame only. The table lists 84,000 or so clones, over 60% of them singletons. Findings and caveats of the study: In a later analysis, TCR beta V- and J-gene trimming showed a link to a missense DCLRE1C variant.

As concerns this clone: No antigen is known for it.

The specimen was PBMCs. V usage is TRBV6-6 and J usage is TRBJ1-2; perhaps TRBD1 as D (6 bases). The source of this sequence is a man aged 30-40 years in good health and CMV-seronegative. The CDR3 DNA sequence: TGTGCCAGCAGCCCTGGGGGACAAGTCGGCTACACCTTC. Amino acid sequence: CASSPGGQVGYTF.